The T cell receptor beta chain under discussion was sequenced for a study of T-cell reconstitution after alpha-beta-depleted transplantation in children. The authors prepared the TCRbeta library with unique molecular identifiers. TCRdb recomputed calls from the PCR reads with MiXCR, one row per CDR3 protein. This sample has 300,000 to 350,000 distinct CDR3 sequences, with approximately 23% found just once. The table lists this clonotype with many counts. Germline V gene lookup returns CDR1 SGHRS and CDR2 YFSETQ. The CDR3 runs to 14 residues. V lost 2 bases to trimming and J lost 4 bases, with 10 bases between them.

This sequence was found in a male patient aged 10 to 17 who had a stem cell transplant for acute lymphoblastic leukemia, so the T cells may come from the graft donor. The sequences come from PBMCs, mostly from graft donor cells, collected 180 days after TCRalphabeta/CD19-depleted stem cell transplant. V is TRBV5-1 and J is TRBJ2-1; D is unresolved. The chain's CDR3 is CASSFTEAYNEQFF. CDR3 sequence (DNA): TGCGCCAGCAGCTTTACCGAGGCGTACAATGAGCAGTTCTTC. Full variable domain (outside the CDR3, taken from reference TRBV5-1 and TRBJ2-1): KAGVTQTPRYLIKTRGQQVTLSCSPISGHRSVSWYQQTPGQGLQFLFEYFSETQRNKGNFPGRFSGRQFSNSRSEMNVSTLELGDSALYLCASSFTEAYNEQFFGPGTRLTVL.